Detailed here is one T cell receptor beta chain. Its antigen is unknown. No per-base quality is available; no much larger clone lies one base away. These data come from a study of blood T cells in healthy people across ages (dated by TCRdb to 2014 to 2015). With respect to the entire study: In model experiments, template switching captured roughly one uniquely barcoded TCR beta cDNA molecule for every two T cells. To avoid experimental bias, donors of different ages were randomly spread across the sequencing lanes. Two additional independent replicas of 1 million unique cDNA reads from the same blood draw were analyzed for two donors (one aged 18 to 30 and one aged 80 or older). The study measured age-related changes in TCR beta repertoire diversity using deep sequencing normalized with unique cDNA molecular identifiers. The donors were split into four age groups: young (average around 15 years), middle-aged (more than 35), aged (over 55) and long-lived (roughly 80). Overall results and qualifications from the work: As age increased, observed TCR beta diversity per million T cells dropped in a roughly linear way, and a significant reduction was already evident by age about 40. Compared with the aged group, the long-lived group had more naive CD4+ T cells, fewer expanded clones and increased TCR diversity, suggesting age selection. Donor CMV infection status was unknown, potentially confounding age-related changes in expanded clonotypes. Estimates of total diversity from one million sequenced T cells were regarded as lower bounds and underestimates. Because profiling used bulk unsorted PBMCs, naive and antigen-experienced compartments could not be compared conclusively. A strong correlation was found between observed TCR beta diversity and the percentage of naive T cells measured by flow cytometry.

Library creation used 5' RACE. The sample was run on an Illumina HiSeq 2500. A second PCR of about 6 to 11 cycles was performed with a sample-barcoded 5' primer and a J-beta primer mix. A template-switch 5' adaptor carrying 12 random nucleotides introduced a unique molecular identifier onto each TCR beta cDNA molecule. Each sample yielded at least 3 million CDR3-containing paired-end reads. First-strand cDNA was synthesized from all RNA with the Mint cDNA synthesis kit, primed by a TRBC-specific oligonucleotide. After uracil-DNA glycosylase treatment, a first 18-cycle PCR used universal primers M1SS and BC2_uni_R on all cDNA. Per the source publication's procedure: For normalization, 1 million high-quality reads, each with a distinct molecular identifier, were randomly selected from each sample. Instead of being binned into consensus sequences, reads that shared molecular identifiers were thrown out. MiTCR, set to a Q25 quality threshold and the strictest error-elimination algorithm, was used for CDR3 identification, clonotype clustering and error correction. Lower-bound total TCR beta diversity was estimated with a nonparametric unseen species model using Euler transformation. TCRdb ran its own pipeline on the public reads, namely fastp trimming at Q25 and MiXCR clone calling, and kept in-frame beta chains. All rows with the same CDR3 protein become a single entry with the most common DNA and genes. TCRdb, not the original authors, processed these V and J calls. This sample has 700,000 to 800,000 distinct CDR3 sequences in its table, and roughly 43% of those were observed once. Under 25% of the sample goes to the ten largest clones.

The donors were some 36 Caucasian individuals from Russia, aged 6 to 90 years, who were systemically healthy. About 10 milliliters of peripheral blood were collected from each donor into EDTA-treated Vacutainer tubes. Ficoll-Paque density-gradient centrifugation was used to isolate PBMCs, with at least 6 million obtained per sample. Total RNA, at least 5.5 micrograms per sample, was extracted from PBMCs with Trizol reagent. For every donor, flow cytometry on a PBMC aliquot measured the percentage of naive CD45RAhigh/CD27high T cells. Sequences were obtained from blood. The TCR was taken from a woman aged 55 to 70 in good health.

CDR3 loop: CASSSRLGANTDTQYF. The bases read TGTGCCAGCAGCTCCCGGTTAGGGGCTAACACAGATACGCAGTATTTT. The chain couples TRBV13 to TRBJ2-3; tentative D gene TRBD1, with 5 bases matching. From the cysteine through the phenylalanine, the CDR3 covers 16 amino acids. Only the CDR3 part of the read is kept: 48 bases, read in frame from the first base. Trimming costs V 4 bases and J 2 bases, and their ends lie 16 bases apart. Based on the germline V gene (reference sequence), the CDR1 and CDR2 sequences are PRHDT and FYEKMQ.